A single sample gave rise to the 30 T cell receptor beta chains below, sequenced in a study of T cells in Graves' hyperthyroidism and ophthalmopathy (dated by TCRdb to the late 2010s). Library creation used multiplex PCR. The listed sequencing device is Illumina HiSeq 2000. The TCR beta CDR3 regions were amplified from RNA transcripts. A first-round RT-PCR of the TCR CDR3 used the HTBI primer set with the Qiagen OneStep RT-PCR kit. The public reads were reprocessed in TCRdb via fastp at Q25 and MiXCR, keeping in-frame beta chains. For every CDR3 protein sequence, its rows merge into one entry that carries the most common genes and DNA. Recorded for this sample are 550,000 to 600,000 distinct CDR3 sequences; about 43% of them occurred a single time. The leading ten clones occupy roughly 20% of the sample. The sequenced material came from peripheral blood or thyroid tissue (not recorded which). The receptor source for this set is an adult woman with Graves' disease, either hyperthyroidism or ophthalmopathy (not recorded which).

The V gene is TRBV6-6, the J gene TRBJ1-4; perhaps TRBD1 as D (5 bases). The CDR3 has 16 amino acids. The germline V gene has CDR1 MNHNY and CDR2 SVGAGI (reference sequence). Trimming took off 0 bases at V and 0 bases at J, with 8 bases between the two ends. As DNA, the CDR3 is TGTGCCAGCAGTTACTCGGGGCAGGCAACTAATGAAAAACTGTTTTTT. It codes for CASSYSGQATNEKLFF.

This clonotype was recorded once. A single base separates this from a much larger clone, so it may be a read error. The chain employs TRBV5-1 and TRBJ2-7; weak D call: TRBD2 (6 bases). CDR1 SGHRS and CDR2 YFSETQ come from the germline V gene. V lost 4 bases to trimming and J lost 3 bases, with 20 bases between them. This CDR3 is 16 amino acids long. DNA of the CDR3: TGCGCCAGCAGCCCGGGGACTGGCGGGTCAAACTACGAGCAGTACTTC. Its protein product is CASSPGTGGSNYEQYF.

The chain uses TRBV20-1 and TRBJ1-1; D unresolved. The CDR3 runs 13 residues. Deletions cut 0 bases from V and 6 bases from J, with 11 bases between. Germline V CDR1 and CDR2: DFQATT, SNEGSKA (reference sequence). CDR3 bases: TGCAGTGCTAGAGATTGGCGGACCCCTGAAGCTTTCTTT. Its protein is CSARDWRTPEAFF.

The chain uses TRBV20-1 and TRBJ1-1; possibly TRBD1 for D (5 bases). V lost 6 bases, J lost 4 bases, and 15 bases lay in between. There are 13 residues in the CDR3. The germline V gene has CDR1 DFQATT and CDR2 SNEGSKA (reference sequence). This CDR3 reads CSAPTAVATEAFF. The CDR3, as DNA: TGCAGTGCCCCGACAGCGGTCGCCACTGAAGCTTTCTTT.

This clonotype was picked up a small number of times. This chain uses TRBV27 with TRBJ1-1; D call uncertain. Trimming shortened V by 6 bases and J by 0 bases, and 14 bases separated the two germline ends. Germline-derived CDR1 and CDR2 are MNHEY and SMNVEV (reference sequence). The CDR3 is 15 amino acids. CDR3 loop: CASSPGGPLNTEAFF. The DNA for the CDR3 is TGTGCCAGCAGCCCGGGTGGGCCCCTGAACACTGAAGCTTTCTTT.

The CDR3 DNA is TGTGCCAGCACGGCAGGGGGACAGGGGAACACTGAAGCTTTCTTT. Amino acids: CASTAGGQGNTEAFF. The chain combines TRBV12-3 or TRBV12-4 with TRBJ1-1; 9 nucleotides align to TRBD1. The CDR3 extends over 15 amino acids. J was trimmed by 1 base and V by 7 bases; bases with no gene match: 7.

The chain has TRBV2 and TRBJ1-2; D is possibly TRBD1 (5 bases). The length of the CDR3 is 13 residues. V was cut by 0 bases and J by 6 bases, with 8 bases left in between. CDR1 is SNHLY and CDR2 is FYNNEI in the germline V gene. DNA for the CDR3: TGTGCCAGCAGTGAAGCACGGGGGAATGGCTACACCTTC. Translated: CASSEARGNGYTF. The full variable domain, rest sourced from reference TRBV2 and TRBJ1-2, is EPEVTQTPSHQVTQMGQEVILRCVPISNHLYFYWYRQILGQKVEFLVSFYNNEISEKSEIFDDQFSVERPDGSNFTLKIRSTKLEDSAMYFCASSEARGNGYTFGSGTRLTVV.

V and J are TRBV2 and TRBJ2-5; 12 bases are shared with TRBD2. The trim removed 1 base at V and 5 bases at J, leaving 11 bases unmatched. The CDR3 consists of 18 residues. Germline V gives CDR1 SNHLY, CDR2 FYNNEI. This chain's CDR3 is CASSEGETLAGGGETQYF. Here the CDR3 DNA reads TGTGCCAGCAGTGAAGGGGAGACTCTAGCGGGAGGGGGGGAGACCCAGTACTTC.

The rearrangement uses TRBV7-8 and TRBJ2-7; 12 positions match TRBD2. This CDR3 has 16 amino acids. J gave up 3 bases and V 5 bases, and 8 bases lay outside the gene matches. CDR1 is SGHVS and CDR2 is FQNEAQ in the germline V gene. The CDR3 sequence: CASSIRGTSGLYEQYF. The CDR3 DNA reads as TGTGCCAGCAGCATCAGGGGGACTAGCGGGCTCTACGAGCAGTACTTC.

In this sample, this clonotype turned up a few times. This rearrangement joins TRBV28 to TRBJ2-2; the D call may be TRBD1 or TRBD2 (6 bases each). This CDR3 region has 13 residues. CDR1 and CDR2 from the germline V gene are MDHEN and SYDVKM. The CDR3 loop reads CASHGGPVGELFF. The CDR3 DNA reads as TGTGCATCACATGGGGGGCCGGTCGGGGAGCTGTTTTTT.

This clonotype has at least ten counts. This rearrangement joins TRBV15 to TRBJ2-5; D gene unclear. V shed 3 bases and J shed 2 bases, with 16 bases lying between them. This CDR3 comprises 16 residues. CDR1 and CDR2 (germline): LNHNV, YYDKDF (reference sequence). CDR3 protein: CATSRRLTAAQETQYF. In DNA, the CDR3 is TGTGCCACCAGCAGGAGACTTACGGCGGCGCAAGAGACCCAGTACTTC.

This chain's CDR3 is CASSESMVGSEAFF. CDR3 DNA sequence: TGCGCCAGCAGTGAGTCGATGGTAGGCAGTGAAGCTTTCTTT. The rearrangement uses TRBV10-2 and TRBJ1-1; D unresolved. The CDR3 covers 14 residues. The germline V gene encodes CDR1 WSHSY and CDR2 SAAADI. The V end was cut by 0 bases, the J end by 7 bases, with 12 bases between.

This clonotype appeared many times. V is TRBV6-6 and J is TRBJ2-2; D is unresolved. Germline V gene data show CDR1 as MNHNY and CDR2 as SVGAGI (reference sequence). CDR3 size: 14 residues. V lost 0 bases, J lost 3 bases, and 5 bases lay in between. CDR3 loop: CASSYSRYTGELFF. CDR3 sequence (DNA): TGTGCCAGCAGTTACTCCCGATACACCGGGGAGCTGTTTTTT.

This clonotype appeared a single time. The rearrangement links TRBV5-1 to TRBJ1-2; 7 nucleotides line up with TRBD1. V dropped 3 bases and J dropped 7; count of bases not matched to a gene: 12. This CDR3 is 15 amino acids long. Germline CDR1 reads SGHRS; CDR2 reads YFSETQ. CDR3 bases: TGCGCCAGCAGCTCGGAACCGGGACAGTCCTTTGGCTACACCTTC. Protein: CASSSEPGQSFGYTF.

This clonotype was detected many times. The rearrangement joins TRBV5-1 to TRBJ1-1; no reliable D call. The CDR3 loop spans 17 amino acids. Looked up from germline, CDR1 is SGHRS and CDR2 is YFSETQ. Trimming pared 6 bases from V and 1 base from J, leaving 22 bases between. Written as DNA, the CDR3 is TGCGCCAGCACCACGGACCCTCGGTTCGTCGGGAACACTGAAGCTTTCTTT. Protein product: CASTTDPRFVGNTEAFF.

In the case of this clonotype: This CDR3 fails to terminate in the conserved phenylalanine or tryptophan, so it likely reflects a read error. No DNA is shown, since the ends of the CDR3 on it are uncertain; the CDR3 is the one TCRdb lists. This chain joins TRBV13 and TRBJ2-7; the D segment call TRBD1 is taken from the table without a DNA check. Germline V gene sequence: CDR1 PRHDT, CDR2 FYEKMQ (reference sequence). The CDR3 spans 8 residues, counting both ends. CDR3 amino acids: CASSFEGT.

This clonotype appeared a few times. The chain uses TRBV27 and TRBJ1-5; no firm D call. V was clipped by 6 bases and J by 6 bases, with 15 bases between them. Germline values: CDR1 MNHEY, CDR2 SMNVEV (reference sequence). The length of the CDR3 is 14 residues. The CDR3 is CASSATVGFQPQHF. The DNA of the CDR3 is TGTGCCAGCAGCGCCACCGTGGGGTTTCAGCCCCAGCATTTT.

Many counts were recorded for this clonotype. V gene TRBV5-1 combines with J gene TRBJ1-1, with a tentative D call TRBD1 (6 bases). Per the germline V gene, CDR1 is SGHRS and CDR2 is YFSETQ. The CDR3 is 14 residues long. The V and J ends lost 4 bases and 9 bases respectively, with 19 bases between them. The CDR3 sequence is CASSPGVRTDQAFF. Here the CDR3 DNA reads TGCGCCAGCAGCCCGGGAGTAAGGACAGACCAAGCTTTCTTT.

This clonotype has just a few counts. The chain has TRBV7-9 and TRBJ1-3; 8 bases are shared with TRBD1. CDR1 and CDR2 from the germline V gene are SEHNR and FQNEAQ (reference sequence). CDR3 length: 16 residues. V was pared by 1 base and J by 3 bases, with 5 bases of the junction left unmatched. The CDR3 nucleotides read TGTGCCAGCAGCTTAGGGACAGGGATCCTTGGAAACACCATATATTTT. Translation: CASSLGTGILGNTIYF.

A note on this clonotype: Without the conserved terminal phenylalanine or tryptophan, this CDR3 likely stems from a read error. The DNA is left out, because the CDR3 cannot be placed on it with certainty; the CDR3 is given as TCRdb lists it. CDR3 protein: CASSLGLASNT. The rearrangement joins TRBV5-1 to TRBJ2-5; the D segment call TRBD2 is taken from the table without a DNA check. Germline CDR1 is SGHRS and CDR2 is YFSETQ. The CDR3 is 11 residues long, ends included.

For this clonotype: A much larger clone differs by one base, so this may be a read error. The rearrangement uses TRBV27 and TRBJ1-2; D call uncertain. This CDR3 has 12 amino acids. Germline loops: CDR1 MNHEY, CDR2 SMNVEV (reference sequence). V gave up 6 bases and J gave up 4 bases, with 9 bases separating them. The DNA of the CDR3 is TGTGCCAGCAGGAAAGAAGGCTATGGCTACACCTTC. Protein sequence: CASRKEGYGYTF.

In its sample, this clonotype was seen a few times. The chain carries TRBV10-3 and TRBJ1-6, with D unclear. The CDR3 runs to 15 residues. In germline, CDR1 is ENHRY, CDR2 SYGVKD. Trimming pared 3 bases from V and 3 bases from J, leaving 9 bases between. CDR3 sequence (DNA): TGTGCCATCAGTGAAGACGTTCGCTATAATTCACCCCTCCACTTT. Its protein product is CAISEDVRYNSPLHF.

This clonotype was detected once. The genes are TRBV29-1 and TRBJ1-5; the D gene is possibly TRBD1 (5 bases). Germline loops: CDR1 SQVTM, CDR2 ANQGSEA. The ends were cut back, 5 bases at V and 3 bases at J, with 8 bases in the middle. The CDR3 totals 12 residues. The CDR3 spells CSVLTANQPQHF. CDR3 DNA: TGCAGCGTTTTGACAGCCAATCAGCCCCAGCATTTT.

This chain uses TRBV25-1 with TRBJ1-4, with D perhaps TRBD1 (5 bases). V was trimmed by 4 bases and J by 0 bases, leaving 21 bases between them. Germline CDR1 is MGHDK and CDR2 is SYGVNS. The length of the CDR3 is 19 residues. The CDR3 here is CASSARDGTAFATNEKLFF. In DNA, the CDR3 is TGTGCCAGCAGTGCTAGGGACGGGACGGCCTTTGCAACTAATGAAAAACTGTTTTTT.

The rearrangement uses TRBV9 and TRBJ1-6, with D unresolved. The CDR3 length is 15 residues. Germline V lookup: CDR1 SGDLS, CDR2 YYNGEE. V gave up 0 bases and J gave up 2 bases, with 6 bases separating them. For the CDR3, the DNA is TGTGCCAGCAGCGTAGAAGGAACCTATAATTCACCCCTCCACTTT. Translation: CASSVEGTYNSPLHF.

This clonotype was counted ten times or more. The chain has TRBV11-1 and TRBJ2-2, with 8 bases fitting TRBD2. The CDR3 runs to 16 residues. Germline-derived CDR1 and CDR2 are SGHAT and FQDESV (reference sequence). With 3 bases clipped from V and 3 bases from J, the junction kept 6 bases outside the gene matches. The CDR3 DNA sequence: TGTGCCAGCAGCTTTCAAGCGGGAGAGTACACCGGGGAGCTGTTTTTT. It translates to CASSFQAGEYTGELFF.

This chain joins TRBV12-3 or TRBV12-4 and TRBJ1-1; D is perhaps TRBD1 (5 bases). Trimming shortened V by 4 bases and J by 4 bases, and 10 bases separated the two germline ends. The length of the CDR3 is 13 residues. The CDR3 nucleotides are TGTGCCAGCAGTTGGCAGGGTACCACTGAAGCTTTCTTT. Protein: CASSWQGTTEAFF.

This clonotype has ten or more counts. This CDR3 reads CSAHLRDRGQVGYTF. The CDR3 nucleotides are TGCAGTGCTCACCTTAGGGACAGGGGGCAGGTTGGCTACACCTTC. The chain recombines TRBV20-1 with TRBJ1-2; the match to TRBD1 covers 12 bases. With 5 bases clipped from V and 7 bases from J, the junction kept 11 bases outside the gene matches. Germline CDR1 is DFQATT and CDR2 is SNEGSKA (reference sequence). CDR3 length: 15 residues.

Many counts were recorded for this clonotype. The chain links TRBV6-6 to TRBJ1-1; no clear D gene. Trimming left V 7 bases short and J 0 bases short, with 9 bases between. The CDR3 is 13 amino acids. Germline V gene sequence: CDR1 MNHNY, CDR2 SVGAGI (reference sequence). This CDR3 reads CASTLGLNTEAFF. The CDR3 nucleotides are TGTGCCAGCACCCTGGGGTTGAACACTGAAGCTTTCTTT.

The V call is TRBV2, the J call TRBJ1-6, with TRBD1 matching 7 bases. V lost 11 bases to trimming and J lost 6 bases; unmatched junction nucleotides: 7. This CDR3 contains 13 residues. Per germline, CDR1 SNHLY and CDR2 FYNNEI. The CDR3 reads CARPTGSNSPLHF. In DNA form, the CDR3 reads TGTGCCCGCCCGACAGGGTCTAATTCACCCCTCCACTTT.